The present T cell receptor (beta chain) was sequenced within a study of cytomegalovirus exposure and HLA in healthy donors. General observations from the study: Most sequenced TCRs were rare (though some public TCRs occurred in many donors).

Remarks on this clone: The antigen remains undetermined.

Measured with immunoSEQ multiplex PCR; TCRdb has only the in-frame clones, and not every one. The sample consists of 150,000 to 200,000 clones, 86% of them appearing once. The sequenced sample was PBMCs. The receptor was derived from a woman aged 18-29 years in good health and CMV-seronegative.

CDR3 in amino acids: CASSPREGYQPQHF. DNA for the CDR3: TGTGCCAGCAGTCCCCGGGAGGGGTATCAGCCCCAGCATTTT. V and J are TRBV6-1 and TRBJ1-5, with D possibly TRBD1 on 5 matching bases. The germline CDR1 and CDR2 sequences are MNHNS and SASEGT. The CDR3 has 14 residues. Trimming took off 5 bases at V and 5 bases at J, with 13 bases between the two ends.